Listed below are T cell receptor beta chains from one sample, sequenced in a study of beta chain features in type 1 diabetes. Assay: immunoSEQ multiplex PCR; the TCRdb copy retains only in-frame clones and omits some. The sample includes about 620,000 clones, roughly 15% seen only once; the top ten take about 0.097%. The sequenced sample consisted of naive CD4+ T cells from blood. These receptors all come from a man between 18 and 29 years old in good health. CDR3s include the opening cysteine and the closing phenylalanine or tryptophan. D genes are given only for firm matches. Only some rows state a clone size, as once, few, many or a class for expanded clones.

d_call	j_call	clone_size	v_call	cdr3_nt	cdr3_aa
.	TRBJ1-5	few	TRBV5-6	TGTGCCAGCAAGAAGCCGCGCTGTCAGCCCCAGCATTTT	CASKKPRCQPQHF
TRBD1	TRBJ2-3	few	TRBV28	TGTGCCAGCACCACGACAGGGGGCTACGACACAGATACGCAGTATTTT	CASTTTGGYDTDTQYF
.	TRBJ1-1	.	TRBV19	TGTGCTGTCCAGGGAGACACTGAAGCTTTCTTT	CAVQGDTEAFF
TRBD1	TRBJ1-1	.	TRBV25-1	TGTGCCAGCAGCAGCCTACAGGGGTTGGGAATGAACACTGAAGCTTTCTTT	CASSSLQGLGMNTEAFF
.	TRBJ2-5	.	TRBV5-1	TGCGCCAGCAGCCCGGACGGGGGCCCGGGGACCCAGTACTTC	CASSPDGGPGTQYF
.	TRBJ1-5	.	TRBV4-2	TGTGCCAGCAGCCTTCAGCCCGGGGGCAATCAGCCCCAGCATTTT	CASSLQPGGNQPQHF
.	TRBJ2-7	.	TRBV7-2	TGTGCCAGCAGCTTAGTTAGACAGGCATACGAGCAGTACTTC	CASSLVRQAYEQYF
TRBD1	TRBJ1-2	.	TRBV11-2	TGTGCCAGCAGCTTTACGACAGGGGGCTCTTATGGCTACACCTTC	CASSFTTGGSYGYTF
.	TRBJ1-6	.	TRBV7-9	TGTGCCAGCAGCTTCAGACCCAGGAGTGATAATTCACCCCTCCACTTT	CASSFRPRSDNSPLHF
TRBD1	TRBJ2-7	.	TRBV27	TGTGCCAGCAGTTTATGGGACAGGTTTACCTACGAGCAGTACTTC	CASSLWDRFTYEQYF
.	TRBJ2-5	.	TRBV5-4	TGTGCCAGCAGCTTGGATTCAGGAAGGTTAGAGACCCAGTACTTC	CASSLDSGRLETQYF
.	TRBJ2-5	.	TRBV9	TGTGCCAGCAGCTTTCTCCTACCGGGGACCCAGTACTTC	CASSFLLPGTQYF
.	TRBJ1-2	few	TRBV20-1	TGCATGGGACATGATGGCTACACCTTC	CMGHDGYTF
TRBD2	TRBJ2-1	.	TRBV5-1	TGCGCCAGCAGCTTGGTGGCTAGCGGGACGAATGAGCAGTTCTTC	CASSLVASGTNEQFF
.	TRBJ2-6	.	TRBV19	TGTGCCAGTAGTATACGGCACCTCTCTGGGGCCAACGTCCTGACTTTC	CASSIRHLSGANVLTF
TRBD2	TRBJ2-7	.	TRBV15	TGTGCCACCAGCAGACCCATAGAAGCGGGATCCTACGAGCAGTACTTC	CATSRPIEAGSYEQYF
TRBD1	TRBJ1-1	few	TRBV2	TGTGCCAGCAGCGGACAGGGGGCCGTGGGCACTGAAGCTTTCTTT	CASSGQGAVGTEAFF
.	TRBJ1-2	.	TRBV6-5	TGTGCCAGCACAAGAACAGCTAACTATGGCTACACCTTC	CASTRTANYGYTF
.	TRBJ2-1	.	TRBV29-1	TGCAGCGTTGAAGGGGGTGGAGGAAACAATGAGCAGTTCTTC	CSVEGGGGNNEQFF
.	TRBJ2-7	.	TRBV7-8	TGTGCCAGCAGCTCCCGGTGGGCGGTCGAGCAGTACTTC	CASSSRWAVEQYF
.	TRBJ1-4	few	TRBV27	TGTGCCAGCAGTTTAGACTACCCCGTGGGGAGGGATGAAAAACTGTTTTTT	CASSLDYPVGRDEKLFF
.	TRBJ1-5	few	TRBV6-1	TGTGCCAGCCTTTCGGGTGGGGCGGGGGATCAGCCCCAGCATTTT	CASLSGGAGDQPQHF
.	TRBJ2-7	.	TRBV7-9	TGTGCCAGCAGCTTAGTCCTGGGGGCGGCCTACGAGCAGTACTTC	CASSLVLGAAYEQYF
.	TRBJ2-7	few	TRBV20-1	TGCAGTGGTCAAGGGTCCTACGAGCAGTACTTC	CSGQGSYEQYF
.	TRBJ1-1	.	TRBV7-6	TGTGCCAGCAGTTCAGGGGTTAGGCGGAACACTGAAGCTTTCTTT	CASSSGVRRNTEAFF
TRBD2	TRBJ2-1	.	TRBV7-2	TGTGCCAGCAGCTTAGCCCTAGCGGGGGGGCATGAGCAGTTCTTC	CASSLALAGGHEQFF
TRBD2	TRBJ2-3	.	TRBV7-3	TGTGCCAGCAGCTTATCTAGCGGGGGGAGGACAGATACGCAGTATTTT	CASSLSSGGRTDTQYF
TRBD1	TRBJ2-5	.	TRBV5-1	TGCGCCAGCATTTATGGGACAGGGACCGGGACCCAGTACTTC	CASIYGTGTGTQYF
.	TRBJ1-4	few	TRBV15	TGTGCCACCAGCCGTCGGGGAGGAAATGAAAAACTGTTTTTT	CATSRRGGNEKLFF
.	TRBJ2-7	.	TRBV28	TGTGCCAGCAGTCGGTACCCCTACGAGCAGTACTTC	CASSRYPYEQYF
.	TRBJ2-1	.	TRBV7-3	TGTGCCAGCAGCCCGAAAACGGGACTCGGGAACCATGAGCAGTTCTTC	CASSPKTGLGNHEQFF
.	TRBJ2-3	.	TRBV25-1	TGTGCCAGCAGGAGTACCCTTAGGCAGTATTTT	CASRSTLRQYF
TRBD1	TRBJ2-3	few	TRBV4-2	TGTGCCAGCAGCCCACGGACAGGGGATACAGATACGCAGTATTTT	CASSPRTGDTDTQYF
.	TRBJ2-7	few	TRBV7-8	TGTGCCAGCAGCTTGATTGCTGGACAGACCTACGAGCAGTACTTC	CASSLIAGQTYEQYF
TRBD1	TRBJ2-7	few	TRBV10-3	TGTGCCATCAGGGGAGCACAGGGGGGCGAGCAGTACTTC	CAIRGAQGGEQYF
TRBD1	TRBJ2-7	few	TRBV18	TGTGCCAGCTCACCCGGACAGGCTCAGGCCTACGAGCAGTACTTC	CASSPGQAQAYEQYF
TRBD1	TRBJ2-1	.	TRBV19	TGTGCCAGTAGCCCCACCCCCGGGACAGGGGAAGTCTTC	CASSPTPGTGEVF
.	TRBJ1-3	.	TRBV7-9	TGTGCCAGCACGGAATGGAAGATCTCTGGAAACACCATATATTTT	CASTEWKISGNTIYF
TRBD2	TRBJ2-7	few	TRBV6-6	TGTGCCAGCACCAACGGGGGGGCCGGCTCCTACGAGCAGTACTTC	CASTNGGAGSYEQYF
TRBD2	TRBJ2-3	.	TRBV6-5	TGTGCCAGCAGTTACGGACTAGCGGTCACAGATACGCAGTATTTT	CASSYGLAVTDTQYF
.	TRBJ2-3	.	TRBV5-4	TGTGCCAGCAGCCCCCGGAAGTCAGATACGCAGTATTTT	CASSPRKSDTQYF
.	TRBJ2-1	few	TRBV4-3	TGCGCCAGCAGATCCAGGTGGGGTGAGCAGTTCTTC	CASRSRWGEQFF
.	TRBJ1-5	.	TRBV2	TGTGCCAGCAGTGAAGGCCCTGCGGGCAATCAGCCCCAGCATTTT	CASSEGPAGNQPQHF